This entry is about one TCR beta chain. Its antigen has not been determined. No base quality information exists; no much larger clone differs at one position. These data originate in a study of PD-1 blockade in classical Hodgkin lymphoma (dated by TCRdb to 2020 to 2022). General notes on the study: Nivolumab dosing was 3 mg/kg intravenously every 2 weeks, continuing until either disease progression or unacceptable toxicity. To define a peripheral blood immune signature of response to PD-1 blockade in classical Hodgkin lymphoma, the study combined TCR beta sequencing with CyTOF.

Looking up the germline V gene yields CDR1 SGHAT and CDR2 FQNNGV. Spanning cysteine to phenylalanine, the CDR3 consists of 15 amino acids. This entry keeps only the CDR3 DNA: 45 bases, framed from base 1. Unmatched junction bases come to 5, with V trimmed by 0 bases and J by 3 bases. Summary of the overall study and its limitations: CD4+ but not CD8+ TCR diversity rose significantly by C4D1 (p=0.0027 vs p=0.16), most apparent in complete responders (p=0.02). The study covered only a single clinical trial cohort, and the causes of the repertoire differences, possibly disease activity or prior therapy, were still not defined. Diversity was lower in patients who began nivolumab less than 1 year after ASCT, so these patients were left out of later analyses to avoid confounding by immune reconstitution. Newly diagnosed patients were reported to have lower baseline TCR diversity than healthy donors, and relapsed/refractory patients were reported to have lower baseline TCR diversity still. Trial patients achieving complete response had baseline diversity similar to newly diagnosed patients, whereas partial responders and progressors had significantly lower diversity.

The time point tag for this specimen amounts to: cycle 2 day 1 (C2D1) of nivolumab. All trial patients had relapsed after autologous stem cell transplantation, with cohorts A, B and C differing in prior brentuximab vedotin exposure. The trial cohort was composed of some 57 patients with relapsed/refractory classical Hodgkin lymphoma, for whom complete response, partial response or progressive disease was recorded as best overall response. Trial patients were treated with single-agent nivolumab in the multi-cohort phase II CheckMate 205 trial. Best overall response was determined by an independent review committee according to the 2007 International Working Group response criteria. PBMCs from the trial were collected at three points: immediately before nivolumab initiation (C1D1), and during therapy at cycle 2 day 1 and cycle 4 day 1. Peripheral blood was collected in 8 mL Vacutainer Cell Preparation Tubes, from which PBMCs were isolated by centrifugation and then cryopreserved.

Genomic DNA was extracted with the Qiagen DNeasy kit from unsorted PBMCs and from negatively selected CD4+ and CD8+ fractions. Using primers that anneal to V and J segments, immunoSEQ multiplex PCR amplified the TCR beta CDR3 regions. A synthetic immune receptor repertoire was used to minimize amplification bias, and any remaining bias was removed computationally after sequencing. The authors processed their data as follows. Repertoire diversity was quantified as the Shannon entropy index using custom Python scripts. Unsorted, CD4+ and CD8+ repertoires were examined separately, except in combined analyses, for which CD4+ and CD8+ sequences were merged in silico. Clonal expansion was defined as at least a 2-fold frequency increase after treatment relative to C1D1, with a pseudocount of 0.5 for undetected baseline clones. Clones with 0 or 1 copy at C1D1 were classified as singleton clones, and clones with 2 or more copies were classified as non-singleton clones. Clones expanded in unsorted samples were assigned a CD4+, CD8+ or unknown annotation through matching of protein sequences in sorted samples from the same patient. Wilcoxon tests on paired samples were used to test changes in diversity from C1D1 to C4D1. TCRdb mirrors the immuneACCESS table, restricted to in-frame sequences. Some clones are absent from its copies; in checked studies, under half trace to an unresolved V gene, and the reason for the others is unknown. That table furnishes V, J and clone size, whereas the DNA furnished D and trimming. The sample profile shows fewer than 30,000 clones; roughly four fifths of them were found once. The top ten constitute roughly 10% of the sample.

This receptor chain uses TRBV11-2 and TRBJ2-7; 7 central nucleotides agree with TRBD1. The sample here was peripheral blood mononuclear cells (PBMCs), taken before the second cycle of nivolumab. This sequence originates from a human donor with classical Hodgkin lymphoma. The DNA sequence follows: TGTGCCAGCAGCTTAGAGAAACAGGGGAACTACGAGCAGTACTTC. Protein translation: CASSLEKQGNYEQYF.